This T cell receptor (beta chain) was recovered during a study of human T cells and chemical hapten exposure. The CDR3 is 16 residues long. With 4 bases removed from V and 0 bases from J, the gap between germline ends came to 13 bases. The germline V gene has CDR1 SGHRS and CDR2 YFSETQ. Findings and limits, study-wide: Expanded TCRs showed more large CDR3 clusters than pre-sensitization or healthy control sets.

Time point meaning: patch test 3, about 24 weeks after DPC sensitization. Treatment in this sample: therapeutic diphenylcyclopropenone sensitization with weekly scalp DPC. Total RNA was isolated from whole blood that had not been fractionated. Library preparation tagged each individual cDNA molecule with a unique molecular identifier. MiXCR was run by TCRdb on the RACE reads, yielding one entry per CDR3 protein. The sample contains tens of thousands of distinct CDR3 sequences, about a tenth of which appear only once. In the case of this clonotype: Its specificity is unknown.

The sequence was collected from a woman aged 30 to 39 with alopecia areata. Some clones in this sample may be carry-over from other donors' samples. This material consisted of whole blood, taken in connection with sensitization to the hapten diphenylcyclopropenone (DPC). The rearrangement joins TRBV5-1 to TRBJ2-2, with D possibly matching TRBD2 (6 bases). The CDR3 DNA reads as TGCGCCAGCAGCCCCCAAGGGACTTCGAACACCGGGGAGCTGTTTTTT. This gives the protein CASSPQGTSNTGELFF. The whole variable domain, filled in from reference TRBV5-1 and TRBJ2-2, reads KAGVTQTPRYLIKTRGQQVTLSCSPISGHRSVSWYQQTPGQGLQFLFEYFSETQRNKGNFPGRFSGRQFSNSRSEMNVSTLELGDSALYLCASSPQGTSNTGELFFGEGSRLTVL.